This T cell receptor (beta chain) emerged from a study of T cell responses to AZD1222 COVID-19 vaccine. The repertoire was sequenced with immunoSEQ multiplex PCR; TCRdb's copy has only in-frame clones and lacks some. The table lists under 50,000 clones, about nine tenths of them singletons, with 5.3% in the top ten. V gave up 6 bases and J gave up 1 base, with 16 bases separating them. The CDR3 extends over 16 amino acids. Germline CDR1 reads KGHSH; CDR2 reads LQKENI. This clone was counted a single time. Its antigen is as yet unknown. Regarding the study as a whole: Receipt of two AZD1222 doses was followed by a rise in Spike-specific TCR breadth and depth. Vaccine-associated CD4 TCRs spanned spike, dominant at 160-218 and 743-854. Clonal diversity may have been underestimated, and the donors were mostly white British, with more females than males. Repertoires were sampled only after the peak T cell response.

Sequenced here: peripheral blood, sampled 28 days after the second AZD1222 dose. The chain is built from TRBV18 and TRBJ1-5; TRBD1 is a possible D gene (5 bases). This receptor was taken from an adult who received the AZD1222 COVID-19 vaccine. DNA for the CDR3: TGTGCCAGCTCCCCAACGGGGGTCACAAGCAATCAGCCCCAGCATTTT. This sequence encodes CASSPTGVTSNQPQHF.